The 17 T cell receptor beta chains presented below share a single source sample, sequenced in a study of tissue T cells after allogeneic stem cell transplantation. The table came from immunoSEQ multiplex PCR; TCRdb's copy has only in-frame clones and leaves some out. The sample carries some 17,000 clones, 70% recorded once. Sequences were obtained from spleen. The receptors shown here come from a female BALB/c mouse in good health. The mouse line has the MHC haplotype H2-d.

Concerning this clone itself: Here the gene names and germline are mouse. The read stops 1 residue short of the end of the CDR3; the missing end is completed from the germline J gene. This sequence joins TRBV16 and TRBJ2-5, with 11 bases fitting TRBD2. The CDR3 is made up of 16 amino acids. CDR1 and CDR2 (germline): SGHSA, FRNQAP. J gave up 2 bases and V 3 bases, and 4 bases lay outside the gene matches. The DNA read from the CDR3 is TGTGCAAGCAGCTTCGGGGACTGGGGGACCCAAGACACCCAGTAC. As protein: CASSFGDWGTQDTQY. The whole CDR3 reads CASSFGDWGTQDTQYF. Based on the CDR3 plus reference TRBV16 and TRBJ2-5, the full variable domain is NAGVIQTPRHKVTGKGQEATLWCEPISGHSAVFWYRQTIVQGLEFLTYFRNQAPIDDSGMPKERFSAQMPNQSHSTLKIQSTQPQDSAVYLCASSFGDWGTQDTQYFGPGTRLLVL.

A word on this clone: Gene names and germline refer to mouse. The missing CDR3 end, 1 residue past where the read stops, is filled in from the germline J gene. The chain employs TRBV31 and TRBJ2-4; 11 bases fit TRBD2. Germline CDR1 reads GKSSPN; CDR2 reads SITVG. V gave up 4 bases and J gave up 0 bases; unmatched junction bases: 3. The CDR3 covers 15 residues. This chain's CDR3 is CAWTGLGASQNTLYF. The CDR3 DNA, read in part, is TGTGCCTGGACGGGACTGGGGGCTAGTCAAAACACCTTGTAC.

With regard to this clone: Gene and germline names: mouse. The sequence runs out 1 residue before the end of the CDR3; the remainder is reconstructed from the germline J gene. The chain joins TRBV13-2 to TRBJ2-1; D possibly matches TRBD1 or TRBD2 (5 bases each). The length of the CDR3 is 12 residues. From germline, CDR1 is NNHNN and CDR2 SYGAGS (reference sequence). V was clipped by 2 bases and J by 5 bases, with 5 bases between them. The covered CDR3 bases are TGTGCCAGCGGTGAGGGGGATGCTGAGCAGTTC. Translation gives CASGEGDAEQF. From start to end, the CDR3 is CASGEGDAEQFF.

Concerning this clone: Gene labels here are mouse ones. The sequenced fragment ends 1 residue before the CDR3 boundary, so the rest is inferred from the germline J gene. The chain combines TRBV1 with TRBJ1-4; a possible D gene is TRBD1 (5 bases). The CDR3 totals 15 residues. Between the trimmed V and J ends, which lost 0 bases and 2 bases, there was a span of 7 bases. From germline, CDR1 is NSQYPW and CDR2 LRSPGD (reference sequence). This chain's CDR3 is CTCSADRTSNERLFF. CDR3 DNA, as far as it was read: TGCACCTGCAGTGCAGATAGGACATCCAACGAAAGATTATTT.

This clone was seen more than once but under ten times. The gene names given are mouse names. The CDR3 extends 1 residue past the end of the read, so its final part is completed from the germline J gene. This chain joins TRBV29 and TRBJ2-5; D unresolved. The CDR3 has 13 amino acids. V lost 2 bases to trimming and J lost 5 bases, with 8 bases between them. The germline V gene encodes CDR1 MSHET and CDR2 SYDVDS. CDR3 sequence: CASSLGGRDTQYF. Partial CDR3 DNA: TGTGCTAGCAGTTTAGGCGGGCGAGACACCCAGTAC.

As concerns this clone: Genes and germline are mouse. The CDR3 is cut off 1 residue early in the read; its end comes from the germline J gene. This rearrangement joins TRBV13-1 to TRBJ2-5, with a weak D call TRBD1 (6 bases). The length of the CDR3 is 16 residues. V lost 2 bases to trimming and J lost 0 bases, with 13 bases between them. CDR1 and CDR2 (germline): NSHNY, SYGAGN. The covered CDR3 bases are TGTGCCAGCAGTGAGCTCCGGGACAATAACCAAGACACCCAGTAC. This encodes CASSELRDNNQDTQY. The full CDR3 reads CASSELRDNNQDTQYF.

Comment on this clone: The listed genes are named as in mouse. The read terminates 1 residue ahead of where the CDR3 ends, so the germline J gene completes it. The chain joins TRBV31 to TRBJ2-1, with D perhaps being TRBD1 or TRBD2 (6 bases each). Trimming removed 2 bases from V and 2 bases from J, with 7 bases in between. Germline V lookup: CDR1 GKSSPN, CDR2 SITVG. The CDR3 extends over 13 amino acids. This CDR3 reads CAWSRGDYAEQFF. The DNA read from the CDR3 is TGTGCCTGGAGTAGGGGGGACTATGCTGAGCAGTTC.

Worth noting for this clone: Germline and genes here are mouse. The CDR3 end lies 1 residue beyond the end of the read and is filled in from the germline J gene. V is TRBV31 and J is TRBJ1-1; D call uncertain. V lost 4 bases and J lost 3, with 9 bases in between. The germline gives CDR1 GKSSPN, CDR2 SITVG. The CDR3 spans 12 residues. CDR3 DNA (partial): TGTGCCTGGACAGTTCCTTACACAGAAGTCTTC. Translating it yields CAWTVPYTEVF. The full CDR3 is CAWTVPYTEVFF.

For this clone: Here the gene names and germline are mouse. The read falls 1 residue short of the CDR3 end, and the missing part is taken from the germline J gene. Within the sample, other DNA sequences also encode this same CDR3. V is TRBV5 and J is TRBJ2-3; 7 bases line up with TRBD2. Germline assignment: CDR1 LGHNA and CDR2 YNLKQL (reference sequence). Trimming took 1 base from V and 0 from J; bases not matched to a gene: 1. The CDR3 sequence is 15 residues long. The CDR3 loop is CASSQGGGSAETLYF. The part of the CDR3 DNA that was read is TGTGCCAGCAGCCAAGGGGGGGGTAGTGCAGAAACGCTGTAT.

As for this clone: Gene names denote mouse genes. With the read ending 1 residue before the CDR3 end, the germline J gene is used to fill in that end. This chain joins TRBV31 and TRBJ2-5, with TRBD2 identical over 9 bases. Looked up from germline, CDR1 is GKSSPN and CDR2 is SITVG. The CDR3 spans 13 residues. V was clipped by 4 bases and J by 1 base; unmatched bases: 0. The CDR3 loop is CAWTGGDQDTQYF. The CDR3 DNA, read in part, is TGTGCCTGGACTGGGGGGGACCAAGACACCCAGTAC.

Comments on this clone: These gene names are mouse names. From the germline J gene comes the end of the CDR3, since the read stops 1 residue before it. The rearrangement joins TRBV29 to TRBJ1-5; 9 nucleotides align to TRBD1. Germline assignment: CDR1 MSHET and CDR2 SYDVDS. Trimming at V came to 2 bases and at J to 3 bases, leaving 5 bases not matched to a gene. The CDR3 runs to 16 residues. CDR3 bases read: TGTGCTAGCAGTTTACAACGGGACAGGGCCAACCAGGCTCCGCTT. Translation: CASSLQRDRANQAPL. The entire CDR3 is CASSLQRDRANQAPLF.

A remark on this clone: The listed genes are named as in mouse. Read sequence stops 1 residue before the CDR3 end, and the germline J gene provides the missing end. The chain uses TRBV20 and TRBJ2-3, with 7 positions matching TRBD1. J lost 0 bases, V lost 3 bases, and 3 bases had no gene match. Per germline, CDR1 GFQATS and CDR2 STVNSAI. This CDR3 is built from 14 residues. The CDR3 loop is CGASGQASAETLYF. The part of the CDR3 DNA that was read is TGTGGTGCTAGCGGACAGGCTAGTGCAGAAACGCTGTAT.

The sample holds a few counts of this clone. Mouse gene names and germline throughout. The read terminates 1 residue ahead of where the CDR3 ends, so the germline J gene completes it. The chain employs TRBV13-3 and TRBJ2-1; weak D call: TRBD1 (6 bases). V lost 5 bases and J 2 bases, leaving 8 bases between the germline ends. The CDR3 spans 13 residues. Per germline, CDR1 NNHDY and CDR2 SYVADS. CDR3 loop: CASRSGDYAEQFF. The covered CDR3 bases are TGTGCCAGCAGATCAGGGGACTATGCTGAGCAGTTC.

A word on this clone: Any gene name here is a mouse gene name. The sequenced fragment ends 1 residue before the CDR3 boundary, so the rest is inferred from the germline J gene. The genes are TRBV31 and TRBJ2-4, with TRBD2 matching over 10 bases. CDR1 is GKSSPN and CDR2 is SITVG in the germline V gene. Trimming at V came to 1 base and at J to 3 bases, leaving 4 bases not matched to a gene. The CDR3 contains 15 residues. CDR3 DNA, as far as it was read: TGTGCCTGGAGTCCGGGACTGGGGAGCCAAAACACCTTGTAC. This encodes CAWSPGLGSQNTLY. The entire CDR3 protein reads CAWSPGLGSQNTLYF.

In the case of this clone: Mouse gene names and germline throughout. Read sequence stops 1 residue before the CDR3 end, and the germline J gene provides the missing end. J is TRBJ2-1 and V is TRBV19, with TRBD1 matching 9 bases. The CDR3 covers 14 residues. Per the germline V gene, CDR1 is FNHDT and CDR2 is SITEND (reference sequence). V shed 3 bases, J shed 6 bases, and the junction held 4 bases outside the gene matches. The CDR3 reads CASSTRDRVAEQFF. CDR3 bases read: TGTGCCAGCAGTACCCGGGACAGGGTTGCTGAGCAGTTC.

Points on this clone: Any gene name here is a mouse gene name. The CDR3 end lies 1 residue beyond the end of the read and is filled in from the germline J gene. The genes are TRBV4 and TRBJ2-4; 9 nucleotides line up with TRBD1. The CDR3 is 14 amino acids. After removal of 4 bases from V and 6 bases from J, the junction contained 5 bases not matched to a gene. CDR1 is LGHDT and CDR2 is YNNKQL in the germline V gene (reference sequence). The CDR3 sequence is CASSSGTGWNTLYF. The covered CDR3 bases are TGTGCCAGCAGCTCCGGGACAGGGTGGAACACCTTGTAC. The full variable domain, rest sourced from reference TRBV4 and TRBJ2-4, is ETAVFQTPNYHVTQVGNEVSFNCKQTLGHDTMYWYKQDSKKLLKIMFSYNNKQLIVNETVPRRFSPQSSDKAHLNLRIKSVEPEDSAVYLCASSSGTGWNTLYFGAGTRLSVL.

In the case of this clone: The germline and genes are mouse ones. The read gets to within 1 residue of the CDR3 end, and the germline J gene fills in the rest. This chain joins TRBV29 and TRBJ2-7, with 9 positions matching TRBD1. The trim removed 5 bases at V and 5 bases at J, leaving 4 bases unmatched. The germline gives CDR1 MSHET, CDR2 SYDVDS. This CDR3 is 13 amino acids long. This chain's CDR3 is CASSPRTGDEQYF. Incomplete CDR3 DNA: TGTGCTAGCAGTCCTCGGACAGGGGATGAACAGTAC.